The 20 T cell receptor beta chains presented below share a single source sample, sequenced in a study of T cells expressing NK-cell markers. TCRdb reprocessed the 5' RACE reads, with one entry per CDR3 protein and no DNA. The sample shows about 260,000 distinct CDR3 sequences, and roughly 4.2% sits with its ten largest clones. Sample: blood T cells: a sorted CD56 or NKG2C T cell subset, CD4+ or CD8+ T cells, or bulk PBMC T cells (not recorded which). The source is a woman between 18 and 70 years old in good health.

CDR3 amino acids: CASSPRVKGEISTDTQYF. The V gene is TRBV4-1, the J gene TRBJ2-3; TCRdb returns TRBD1, unconfirmable since there is no DNA. Germline loops: CDR1 MGHRA, CDR2 YSYEKL. The CDR3 runs 18 residues.

The chain has TRBV20-1 and TRBJ2-7; no DNA is available, so the TRBD1 call from TCRdb remains unchecked. The germline V gene encodes CDR1 DFQATT and CDR2 SNEGSKA (reference sequence). The length of the CDR3 is 11 residues. CDR3: CSRGSSYEQYF.

The CDR3 sequence: CASSPSAGGGETQYF. The chain uses TRBV5-1 and TRBJ2-5; TCRdb calls TRBD2, which cannot be checked without DNA. CDR1 and CDR2 (germline): SGHRS, YFSETQ. The length of the CDR3 is 15 residues.

V and J are TRBV6-2 or TRBV6-3 and TRBJ1-5; TCRdb's D call of TRBD1 is untestable without DNA. The CDR3 has 15 residues. The germline gives CDR1 MNHEY, CDR2 SVGEGT. The CDR3 sequence: CASSRGTIPHQPQHF.

The chain uses TRBV28 and TRBJ2-3. CDR1 is MDHEN, CDR2 SYDVKM, per germline. The CDR3 covers 13 residues. The CDR3: CATTFSSTDTQYF.

The chain links TRBV12-3 or TRBV12-4 to TRBJ2-7; TCRdb returns TRBD2, unconfirmable since there is no DNA. This CDR3 is 16 amino acids long. Here the CDR3 reads CASSRSPGPVTDEQYF.

V usage is TRBV28 and J usage is TRBJ2-3. The CDR3 runs to 15 residues. Germline lookup yields CDR1 MDHEN and CDR2 SYDVKM. The CDR3 sequence: CASRNDGSSTDTQYF.

The chain is built from TRBV20-1 and TRBJ1-2; TCRdb's D gene call, TRBD1, goes unchecked for lack of DNA. Germline V CDR1 and CDR2: DFQATT, SNEGSKA (reference sequence). CDR3 length: 12 residues. Here the CDR3 reads CSARTGEPGYTF.

This chain links TRBV6-6 with TRBJ2-3; TCRdb gives TRBD1 as the D gene, but with no DNA this cannot be confirmed. CDR3 length equals 13 residues. Germline-derived CDR1 and CDR2 are MNHNY and SVGAGI (reference sequence). The CDR3 here is CASSYSGGDTQYF.

This chain joins TRBV6-2 or TRBV6-3 and TRBJ2-5. CDR3 length equals 14 residues. Germline V gene lookup returns CDR1 MNHEY and CDR2 SVGEGT. Here the CDR3 reads CASIVDFRRGTQYF.

The chain recombines TRBV20-1 with TRBJ1-5; lacking DNA, the TRBD1 call made by TCRdb goes unchecked. CDR3 length equals 13 residues. In germline, CDR1 is DFQATT, CDR2 SNEGSKA (reference sequence). CDR3 protein: CSATGTPNQPQHF.

The chain links TRBV6-5 to TRBJ2-1; TCRdb's D call, TRBD2, is unchecked because there is no DNA. This CDR3 is built from 15 residues. The germline gives CDR1 MNHEY, CDR2 SVGAGI. The CDR3 is CASSYGRTSGGEQFF.

The chain combines TRBV20-1 with TRBJ2-3; TCRdb's assignment of TRBD1 cannot be checked, as there is no DNA. Germline-derived CDR1 and CDR2 are DFQATT and SNEGSKA (reference sequence). The CDR3 length is 13 residues. CDR3 protein: CSAPRQGADTQYF.

The gene calls are TRBV12-3 or TRBV12-4 and TRBJ2-2; TCRdb indicates TRBD2, and absent DNA this call remains unverified. CDR3 size: 16 residues. CDR3 in amino acids: CASSLGLAGGTGELFF.

The chain has TRBV5-1 and TRBJ2-5; TCRdb gives TRBD2 as the D gene, but with no DNA this cannot be confirmed. The CDR3 extends over 14 amino acids. The V gene's germline CDR1 is SGHRS and CDR2 YFSETQ. This chain's CDR3 is CASSLDRGEETQYF.

This chain uses TRBV12-3 or TRBV12-4 with TRBJ2-3. The CDR3 loop spans 14 amino acids. This CDR3 reads CASSLGSHTDTQYF.

This chain joins TRBV29-1 and TRBJ1-2; with no DNA, the TCRdb D assignment of TRBD1 cannot be verified. This CDR3 region has 14 residues. Germline V CDR1 and CDR2: SQVTM, ANQGSEA. CDR3 loop: CSVNRPLVNYGYTF.

This chain uses TRBV5-1 with TRBJ2-2; TCRdb's D call of TRBD1 is untestable without DNA. There are 18 residues in the CDR3. Germline CDR1 reads SGHRS; CDR2 reads YFSETQ. This chain's CDR3 is CASSFLTTGQGSTGELFF.

The chain recombines TRBV20-1 with TRBJ1-1; TCRdb picks TRBD1, but there is no DNA to check that call. This CDR3 region has 14 residues. The germline gives CDR1 DFQATT, CDR2 SNEGSKA (reference sequence). CDR3 loop: CSASGQRRDTEAFF.

The chain links TRBV28 to TRBJ2-7; TCRdb lists TRBD1, though no DNA is available to test this call. The CDR3 has 14 residues. CDR1 and CDR2 (germline): MDHEN, SYDVKM. The CDR3 spells CASTWTDSSYEQYF.